Described below is a single T cell receptor beta chain sequence and its context. Its antigen is not identified. The junction does not match germline at one end; this may be a read error. The source of the sample is a study of neurological immune-mediated disorders. General study points: No sharing of CDR3 amino acid sequences was observed among expanded clones across subjects, suggesting private repertoires in all groups.

CDR1 and CDR2 from the germline V gene are SGHRS and YFSETQ. The CDR3 has 14 amino acids. Every sequencing run drew on 15-18 subjects and yielded over 160 million TCR-beta sequences. TCRdb re-derived calls from the 5' RACE reads in MiXCR, one entry per CDR3 protein. The sample lists under 85,000 distinct CDR3 sequences; over 9% were seen once. Healthy controls were blood bank volunteers in Maryland, USA. PBMCs stored at -80 C, numbering 2 million, were the origin of the unsorted libraries. This chain links TRBV5-1 with TRBJ1-4; tentatively, D is TRBD1 (5 bases). Source material: PBMCs. The receptor comes from a man aged 35 to 55 in good health. The CDR3 sequence is CASSLAWGGEKLFF. CDR3 bases: TGTGCCAGCAGCTTGGCTTGGGGCGGGGAAAAACTGTTTTTT.